The rows below give T cell receptor beta chains drawn from one sample of a study of blood T cell repertoires in COVID-19. The method was immunoSEQ multiplex PCR; TCRdb's version includes in-frame clones alone and lacks a portion of them. Of about 270,000 clones in the sample, around 87% are singletons; the top ten hold 2% to 3%. The sample consisted of PBMCs or T cells enriched from blood (not recorded which). Every receptor here comes from a woman in her late teens or twenties who had recovered from COVID-19. Both conserved end residues are part of each CDR3. Each record gives: D gene, clone size, J gene, V gene, CDR3 protein, CDR3 DNA. D genes are given only for firm matches. Only some rows state a clone size, as once, few, many or a class for expanded clones.

TRBD1	-	TRBJ1-4	TRBV4-1	CASSQVLAGGSGEKLFF	TGCGCCAGCAGCCAAGTCCTCGCAGGGGGTTCTGGTGAAAAACTGTTTTTT
-	-	TRBJ1-1	TRBV19	CASSIAVQGMNTEAFF	TGTGCCAGTAGTATTGCGGTTCAGGGAATGAACACTGAAGCTTTCTTT
-	-	TRBJ2-4	TRBV19	CASSIGGSQNIQYF	TGTGCCAGTAGTATTGGAGGGTCCCAAAACATTCAGTACTTC
-	-	TRBJ1-5	TRBV2	CASVSGQGNSGQPQHF	TGTGCCAGCGTTTCCGGGCAGGGTAATTCAGGTCAGCCCCAGCATTTT
-	-	TRBJ1-1	TRBV5-4	CASSFPGIGGTEAFF	TGTGCCAGCAGCTTTCCAGGGATAGGGGGCACTGAAGCTTTCTTT
TRBD2	-	TRBJ2-3	TRBV2	CASSERGGGTDTQYF	TGTGCCAGCAGTGAGAGGGGCGGGGGAACAGATACGCAGTATTTT
-	-	TRBJ2-2	TRBV6-5	CASSYSAGLLGELFF	TGTGCCAGCAGTTACTCGGCCGGGTTATTGGGGGAGCTGTTTTTT
TRBD1	-	TRBJ2-2	TRBV5-1	CASSSDRIAGELFF	TGCGCCAGCAGCTCGGACAGGATCGCCGGGGAGCTGTTTTTT
TRBD2	-	TRBJ2-5	TRBV5-4	CASSLKAGGGETQYF	TGTGCCAGCAGCTTGAAAGCGGGGGGGGGAGAGACCCAGTACTTC
-	-	TRBJ2-1	TRBV27	CASSLSSGIYNEQFF	TGTGCCAGCAGTTTATCCTCGGGGATTTACAATGAGCAGTTCTTC
-	-	TRBJ1-3	TRBV11-2	CASSLRLPGNTIYF	TGTGCCAGCAGCTTGAGGCTCCCTGGAAACACCATATATTTT
TRBD1	-	TRBJ1-2	TRBV5-1	CASSLLGQAQYGYTF	TGCGCCAGCAGCTTATTAGGACAGGCTCAATATGGCTACACCTTC
-	-	TRBJ2-1	TRBV3-1/TRBV3-2	CASSPRQEEQFF	TGTGCCAGCAGCCCGAGACAGGAAGAGCAGTTCTTC
-	-	TRBJ2-7	TRBV27	CASSLGGRYYEQYF	TGTGCCAGCAGTTTAGGCGGCAGATACTACGAGCAGTACTTC
-	-	TRBJ1-5	TRBV18	CASSLRTAINQPQHF	TGTGCCAGCTCACTTAGGACAGCTATAAATCAGCCCCAGCATTTT
-	once	TRBJ1-6	TRBV5-4	CASTQGSSYNSPLHF	TGTGCCAGCACCCAGGGGAGCTCCTATAATTCACCCCTCCACTTT
TRBD2	-	TRBJ2-1	TRBV2	CASARTSGGYNEQFF	TGTGCCAGCGCAAGGACTAGCGGGGGCTACAATGAGCAGTTCTTC
-	-	TRBJ1-1	TRBV4-1	CASSLSVNTEAFF	TGCGCCAGCAGCCTTTCAGTGAACACTGAAGCTTTCTTT
-	once	TRBJ1-1	TRBV7-9	CASSNPTLNTEAFF	TGTGCCAGCAGCAACCCGACACTTAACACTGAAGCTTTCTTT
-	-	TRBJ1-4	TRBV4-2	CASSATGQDGEKLFF	TGTGCCAGCAGCGCTACGGGACAAGATGGTGAAAAACTGTTTTTT
-	-	TRBJ2-5	TRBV5-1	CASSLQGETQYF	TGCGCCAGCAGCTTGCAGGGGGAGACCCAGTACTTC
-	-	TRBJ2-1	TRBV4-2	CASSQELAQSSYNEQFF	TGTGCCAGCAGCCAAGAACTTGCACAGAGCTCCTACAATGAGCAGTTCTTC
TRBD1	-	TRBJ2-7	TRBV7-2	CASSLESSWDRWYEQYF	TGTGCCAGCAGCTTAGAGTCGTCTTGGGACAGGTGGTACGAGCAGTACTTC
-	-	TRBJ1-1	TRBV19	CASSLLAREPNTEAFF	TGTGCCAGTAGTCTCCTAGCTCGGGAGCCGAACACTGAAGCTTTCTTT
-	once	TRBJ1-6	TRBV6-5	CASRREDNSPLHF	TGTGCCAGCCGCAGGGAGGATAATTCACCCCTCCACTTT
TRBD1	-	TRBJ2-7	TRBV5-8	CASSTPGTGIYEQYF	TGTGCCAGCAGCACGCCAGGGACAGGGATCTACGAGCAGTACTTC
TRBD2	-	TRBJ2-1	TRBV5-1	CASSPQGSGGSLEQFF	TGCGCCAGCAGCCCCCAAGGGAGCGGGGGGTCACTTGAGCAGTTCTTC
-	-	TRBJ2-2	TRBV5-1	CASSLDPTGTSGELFF	TGCGCCAGCAGCTTGGATCCCACAGGGACGTCCGGGGAGCTGTTTTTT
-	-	TRBJ1-1	TRBV7-9	CASSLEQGAFF	TGTGCCAGCAGCTTAGAACAGGGAGCTTTCTTT
TRBD1	-	TRBJ1-6	TRBV28	CAGGQGNSPLHF	TGTGCCGGGGGACAGGGGAATTCACCCCTCCACTTT
-	-	TRBJ1-2	TRBV5-1	CASSLGEGFYGYTF	TGCGCCAGCAGCTTGGGCGAGGGATTCTATGGCTACACCTTC
TRBD1	-	TRBJ1-2	TRBV5-1	CASSLDGRQGADYGYTF	TGCGCCAGCAGCTTGGATGGCCGACAGGGGGCTGACTATGGCTACACCTTC
-	-	TRBJ1-3	TRBV2	CASSEAVARERYF	TGTGCCAGCAGTGAAGCTGTGGCCAGAGAGAGGTATTTT
-	few	TRBJ2-3	TRBV3-1/TRBV3-2	CASSQGSHTDTQYF	TGTGCCAGCAGCCAAGGTTCCCACACAGATACGCAGTATTTT
TRBD1	-	TRBJ2-7	TRBV10-3	CAIREGDRGFEQYF	TGTGCCATCAGAGAAGGGGACAGGGGGTTCGAGCAGTACTTC
-	-	TRBJ1-3	TRBV6-5	CASRGQSSSGNTIYF	TGTGCCAGCAGAGGACAGTCCTCCTCTGGAAACACCATATATTTT
TRBD2	-	TRBJ2-7	TRBV4-1	CASSQEGLAGGLSYEQYF	TGCGCCAGCAGCCAAGAGGGACTAGCGGGGGGGCTCTCCTACGAGCAGTACTTC
TRBD1	few	TRBJ2-1	TRBV7-8	CASRTGVPYNEQFF	TGTGCCAGCAGGACAGGGGTGCCCTACAATGAGCAGTTCTTC
TRBD1	-	TRBJ2-7	TRBV3-1/TRBV3-2	CASSRGTGGYEQYF	TGTGCCAGCAGCCGAGGGACAGGGGGCTACGAGCAGTACTTC
TRBD2	-	TRBJ2-1	TRBV27	CASSRHTLAGPLSGYNEQFF	TGTGCCAGCAGTCGACACACACTAGCGGGTCCCCTAAGTGGCTACAATGAGCAGTTCTTC
-	-	TRBJ2-2	TRBV24-1	CATSDFGAGGELFF	TGTGCCACCAGTGATTTCGGTGCTGGCGGGGAGCTGTTTTTT
-	-	TRBJ2-1	TRBV2	CASSEGGDSYNEQFF	TGTGCCAGCAGTGAAGGGGGGGACAGCTACAATGAGCAGTTCTTC
-	-	TRBJ2-3	TRBV6-5	CASRDSGTDTQYF	TGTGCCAGCCGGGACTCCGGCACAGATACGCAGTATTTT
-	-	TRBJ2-5	TRBV5-1	CASSLAERRGLQYF	TGCGCCAGCAGCTTGGCCGAGCGAAGGGGTTTGCAGTACTTC
-	-	TRBJ2-2	TRBV7-6	CASSLDRGNTGELFF	TGTGCCAGCAGCTTAGACCGGGGGAACACCGGGGAGCTGTTTTTT
-	-	TRBJ2-3	TRBV3-1/TRBV3-2	CASSQDPRGLLDTQYF	TGTGCCAGCAGCCAAGATCCGCGGGGGCTATTAGATACGCAGTATTTT
-	-	TRBJ2-1	TRBV4-2	CASSQEWPTERYNEQFF	TGTGCCAGCAGCCAAGAATGGCCCACCGAGCGCTACAATGAGCAGTTCTTC
TRBD2	once	TRBJ2-5	TRBV24-1	CATSDLGLAGGRQETQYF	TGTGCCACCAGTGACCTGGGACTAGCGGGGGGGCGTCAAGAGACCCAGTACTTC
-	-	TRBJ2-2	TRBV6-5	CASSLNTGELFF	TGTGCCAGCAGTCTAAACACCGGGGAGCTGTTTTTT
-	-	TRBJ2-1	TRBV11-2	CASSFDSLNEQFF	TGTGCCAGCAGCTTTGACAGCCTCAATGAGCAGTTCTTC
-	-	TRBJ1-5	TRBV7-3	CASSLAWRVNQPQHF	TGTGCCAGCAGCTTAGCTTGGCGGGTCAATCAGCCCCAGCATTTT
TRBD1	-	TRBJ1-2	TRBV19	CASSARGQGANYGYTF	TGTGCCAGTAGTGCTCGGGGACAGGGGGCGAACTATGGCTACACCTTC
-	once	TRBJ2-7	TRBV7-9	CASSLSNQTYEQYF	TGTGCCAGCAGCTTATCGAATCAGACCTACGAGCAGTACTTC